This is a list of T cell receptor beta chains from one sample in a study of T cells after yellow fever vaccination. TCRdb passed the 5' RACE reads through MiXCR, listing each CDR3 protein once. The sample includes about 400,000 distinct CDR3 sequences, 6.2% of them seen just once. The specimen comprised PBMCs, sampled 5 days after the yellow fever booster vaccination. The receptors were gathered from a man aged 25-40 years who received the YFV17D yellow fever vaccine. Both conserved end residues are part of each CDR3. Each record gives: D gene, clone size, J gene, V gene, CDR3 protein, CDR3 DNA. The D gene is left open where the match is weak. Size is stated for part of the rows, as once, few or many counts, or as a class when the clone is expanded.

TRBD2,many,TRBJ2-1,TRBV5-1,CASSLASGTYNEQFF,TGCGCCAGCAGCTTGGCTAGCGGGACCTACAATGAGCAGTTCTTC
-,-,TRBJ1-5,TRBV19,CASSIQGGNQPQHF,TGTGCCAGTAGTATTCAGGGAGGCAATCAGCCCCAGCATTTT
-,-,TRBJ2-4,TRBV15,CATSRDYPRGKNIQYF,TGTGCCACCAGCAGAGATTACCCCCGAGGCAAAAACATTCAGTACTTC
-,few,TRBJ2-5,TRBV20-1,CSASRTVRETQYF,TGCAGTGCTAGCCGGACGGTTCGGGAGACCCAGTACTTC
-,many,TRBJ1-3,TRBV12-3/TRBV12-4,CASSKGGGISGNTIYF,TGTGCCAGCAGTAAGGGGGGAGGGATCTCTGGAAACACCATATATTTT
-,many,TRBJ2-4,TRBV7-2,CASSPTEGTNIQYF,TGTGCCAGCAGCCCGACGGAAGGTACAAACATTCAGTACTTC
-,many,TRBJ2-1,TRBV7-6,CASSSSNEQFF,TGTGCCAGCAGCTCCAGTAATGAGCAGTTCTTC
TRBD2,-,TRBJ2-7,TRBV10-3,CAISGTGGNEQYF,TGTGCCATCAGTGGGACGGGAGGTAACGAGCAGTACTTC
-,-,TRBJ2-7,TRBV7-3,CASSLNKNLGEQYF,TGTGCCAGCAGCCTCAATAAAAACCTCGGCGAGCAGTACTTC
-,many,TRBJ2-7,TRBV29-1,CSVEDIRGDEQYF,TGCAGCGTTGAAGACATTAGGGGGGACGAGCAGTACTTC
-,few,TRBJ2-5,TRBV20-1,CSAHAGQRAGGTQYF,TGCAGTGCCCATGCAGGACAAAGAGCTGGCGGGACCCAGTACTTC
TRBD2,-,TRBJ2-5,TRBV6-5,CASSYVEREGQETQYF,TGTGCCAGCAGTTACGTCGAGCGGGAGGGGCAAGAGACCCAGTACTTC
-,-,TRBJ2-7,TRBV20-1,CSARHPTRARGEQYF,TGCAGTGCAAGACACCCCACCCGCGCTAGGGGCGAGCAGTACTTC
-,few,TRBJ2-7,TRBV5-6,CASSFRAFPAYEQYF,TGTGCCAGCAGCTTTAGGGCCTTTCCCGCGTACGAGCAGTACTTC
-,few,TRBJ2-7,TRBV10-3,CAISEGGNEQYF,TGTGCCATCAGTGAGGGGGGGAACGAGCAGTACTTC
-,-,TRBJ1-1,TRBV20-1,CSVFAFSGNTEAFF,TGCAGTGTTTTTGCATTCTCGGGGAACACTGAAGCTTTCTTT
TRBD1,few,TRBJ1-1,TRBV5-1,CASSHRAIGQGALRSGTEAFF,TGCGCCAGCAGTCACAGGGCGATAGGACAGGGGGCGCTTAGATCCGGCACTGAAGCTTTCTTT
-,-,TRBJ2-1,TRBV14,CASSQDRRRQFF,TGTGCCAGCAGCCAAGACCGGCGCAGGCAGTTCTTC
-,few,TRBJ2-5,TRBV12-3/TRBV12-4,CASSSPGRGRETQYF,TGTGCCAGCAGTTCCCCTGGGAGGGGGAGGGAGACCCAGTACTTC
-,many,TRBJ2-1,TRBV14,CASSQDLNNEQFF,TGTGCCAGCAGCCAAGATTTAAACAATGAGCAGTTCTTC
-,many,TRBJ2-3,TRBV7-8,CASSAQLALAGDTQYF,TGTGCCAGCAGCGCCCAACTAGCTTTGGCGGGGGATACGCAGTATTTT
-,few,TRBJ2-5,TRBV7-8,CASSLQRFSGETQYF,TGTGCCAGCAGCCTCCAAAGGTTTAGTGGGGAGACCCAGTACTTC
TRBD2,many,TRBJ2-5,TRBV4-3,CASSQAVGLAGETQYF,TGCGCCAGCAGCCAAGCAGTAGGACTAGCTGGGGAGACCCAGTACTTC
-,few,TRBJ1-4,TRBV20-1,CSARYSPTNEKLFF,TGCAGTGCTAGATACAGTCCAACTAATGAAAAACTGTTTTTT
-,-,TRBJ1-1,TRBV5-1,CASSFERRGTEAFF,TGCGCCAGCAGCTTCGAACGAAGGGGGACTGAAGCTTTCTTT
TRBD1,few,TRBJ1-5,TRBV5-1,CASSLTGQGTNQPQHF,TGCGCCAGCAGCTTAACGGGACAGGGGACAAATCAGCCCCAGCATTTT
-,many,TRBJ2-2,TRBV6-1,CASLLSEGYTGELFF,TGTGCCAGCCTCCTTTCTGAAGGGTACACCGGGGAGCTGTTTTTT
TRBD2,-,TRBJ2-7,TRBV5-1,CASSLATTSGYEQYF,TGCGCCAGCAGCTTGGCCACGACTAGCGGTTACGAGCAGTACTTC
-,many,TRBJ2-3,TRBV25-1,CASAKWADTQYF,TGTGCCAGCGCCAAATGGGCAGATACGCAGTATTTT